Below are 2 T cell receptor beta chains sequenced from a single sample in a study of T cells in localized non-small cell lung cancer. Only in-frame clones appear in the TCRdb table, and some are missing; sequencing was by immunoSEQ multiplex PCR. The sample holds some 20,000 clones, about 89% seen once. Sequenced here: PBMCs, sampled before any cancer treatment. Receptors originate from a man between 40 and 69 years old with stage II squamous cell lung carcinoma.

V gene TRBV30 combines with J gene TRBJ2-1, with D uncertain. The germline V gene has CDR1 GTSNPN and CDR2 SVGIG (reference sequence). The CDR3 has 14 residues. CDR3 nucleotides: TGTGGATGGGCCGGAGATGGCTCCTACAATGAGCAGTTCTTC. As protein: CGWAGDGSYNEQFF.

This chain uses TRBV19 with TRBJ1-5; D unresolved. This CDR3 has 14 amino acids. The V gene's germline CDR1 is LNHDA and CDR2 SQIVND (reference sequence). V was pared by 1 base and J by 4 bases, with 8 bases between. The CDR3, as DNA: TGTGCCAGTAGTATAGGACCGAGAAATCAGCCCCAGCATTTT. This codes for CASSIGPRNQPQHF.